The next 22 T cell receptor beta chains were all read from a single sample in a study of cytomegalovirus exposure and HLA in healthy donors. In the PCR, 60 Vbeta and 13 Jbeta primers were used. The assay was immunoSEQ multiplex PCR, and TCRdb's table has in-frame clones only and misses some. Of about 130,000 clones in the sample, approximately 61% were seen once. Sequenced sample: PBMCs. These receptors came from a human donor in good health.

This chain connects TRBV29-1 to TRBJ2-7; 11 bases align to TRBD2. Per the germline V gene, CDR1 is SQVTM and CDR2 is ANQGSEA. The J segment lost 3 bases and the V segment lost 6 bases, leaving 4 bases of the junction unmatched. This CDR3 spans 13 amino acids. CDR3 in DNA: TGCAGCGTGGGAGGGACTAGCGGCTACGAGCAGTACTTC. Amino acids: CSVGGTSGYEQYF.

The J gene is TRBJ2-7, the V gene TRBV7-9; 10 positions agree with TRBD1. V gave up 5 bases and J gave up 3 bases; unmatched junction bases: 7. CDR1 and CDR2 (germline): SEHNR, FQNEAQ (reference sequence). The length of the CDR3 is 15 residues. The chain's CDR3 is CASSLDRGPHYEQYF. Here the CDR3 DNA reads TGTGCCAGCAGCCTAGACAGGGGGCCCCACTACGAGCAGTACTTC. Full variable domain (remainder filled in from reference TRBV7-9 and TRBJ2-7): DTGVSQNPRHKITKRGQNVTFRCDPISEHNRLYWYRQTLGQGPEFLTYFQNEAQLEKSRLLSDRFSAERPKGSFSTLEIQRTEQGDSAMYLCASSLDRGPHYEQYFGPGTRLTVT.

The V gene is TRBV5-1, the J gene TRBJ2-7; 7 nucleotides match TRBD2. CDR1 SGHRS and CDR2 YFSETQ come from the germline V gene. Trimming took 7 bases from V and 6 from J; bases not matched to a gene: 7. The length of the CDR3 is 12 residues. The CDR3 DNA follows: TGCGCCAGCTGGGAGGGAATCGGCGAGCAGTACTTC. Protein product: CASWEGIGEQYF.

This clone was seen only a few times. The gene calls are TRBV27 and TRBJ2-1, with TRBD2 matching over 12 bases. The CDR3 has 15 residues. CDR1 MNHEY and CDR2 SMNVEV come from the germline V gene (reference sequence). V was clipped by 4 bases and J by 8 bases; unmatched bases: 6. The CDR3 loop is CASSSTSGSWDEQFF. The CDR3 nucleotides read TGTGCCAGCAGTTCGACTAGCGGGAGCTGGGATGAGCAGTTCTTC.

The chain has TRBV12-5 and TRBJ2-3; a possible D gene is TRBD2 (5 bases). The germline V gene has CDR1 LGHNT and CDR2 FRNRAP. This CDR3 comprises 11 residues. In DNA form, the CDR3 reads TGTGCGACTACTAGCACAGATACGCAGTATTTT. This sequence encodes CATTSTDTQYF.

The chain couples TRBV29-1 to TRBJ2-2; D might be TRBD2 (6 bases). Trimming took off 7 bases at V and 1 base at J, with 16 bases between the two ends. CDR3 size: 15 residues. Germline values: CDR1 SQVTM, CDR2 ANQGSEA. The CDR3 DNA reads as TGCAGCGGCAGCCGGGGGACGGGGAACACCGGGGAGCTGTTTTTT. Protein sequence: CSGSRGTGNTGELFF.

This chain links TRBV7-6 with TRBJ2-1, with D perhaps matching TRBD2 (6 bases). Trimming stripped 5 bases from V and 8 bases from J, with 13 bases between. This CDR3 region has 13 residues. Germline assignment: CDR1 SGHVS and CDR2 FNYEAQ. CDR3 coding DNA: TGTGCCAGCAGCCGACAGTGGGGGGATGAGCAGTTCTTC. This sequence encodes CASSRQWGDEQFF.

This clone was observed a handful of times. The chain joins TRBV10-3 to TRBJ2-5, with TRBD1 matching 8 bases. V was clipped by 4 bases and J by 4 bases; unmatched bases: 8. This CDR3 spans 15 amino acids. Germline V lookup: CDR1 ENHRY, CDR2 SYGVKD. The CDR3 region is CAISGRTGTPETQYF. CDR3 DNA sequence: TGTGCCATCAGTGGTCGGACAGGGACTCCAGAGACCCAGTACTTC.

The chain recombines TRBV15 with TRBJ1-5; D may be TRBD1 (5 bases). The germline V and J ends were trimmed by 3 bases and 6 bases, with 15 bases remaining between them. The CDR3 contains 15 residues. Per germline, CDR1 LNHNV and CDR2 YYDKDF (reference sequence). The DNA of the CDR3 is TGTGCCACCAGCAGTCATACCAGGGTAGGTCAGCCCCAGCATTTT. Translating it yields CATSSHTRVGQPQHF.

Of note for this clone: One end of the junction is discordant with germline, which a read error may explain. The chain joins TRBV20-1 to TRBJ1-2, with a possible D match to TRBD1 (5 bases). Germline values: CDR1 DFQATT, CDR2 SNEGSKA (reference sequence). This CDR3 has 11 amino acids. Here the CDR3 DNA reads TGCAGTGCCTACACAATGGGGCGGGGCCAGTTC. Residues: CSAYTMGRGQF.

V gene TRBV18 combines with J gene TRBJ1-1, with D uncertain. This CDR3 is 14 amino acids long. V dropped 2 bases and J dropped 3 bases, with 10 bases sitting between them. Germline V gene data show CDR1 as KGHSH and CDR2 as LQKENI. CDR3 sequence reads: CASSPTPRDTEAFF. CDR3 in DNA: TGTGCCAGCTCACCAACCCCCCGGGACACTGAAGCTTTCTTT.

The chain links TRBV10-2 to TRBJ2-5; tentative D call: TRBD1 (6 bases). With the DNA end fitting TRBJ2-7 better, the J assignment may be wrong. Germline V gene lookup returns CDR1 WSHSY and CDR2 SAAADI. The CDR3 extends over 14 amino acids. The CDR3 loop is CASRLSTGDYEQYF. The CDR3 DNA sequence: TGCGCCAGCAGACTCTCGACAGGTGACTACGAGCAGTACTTC.

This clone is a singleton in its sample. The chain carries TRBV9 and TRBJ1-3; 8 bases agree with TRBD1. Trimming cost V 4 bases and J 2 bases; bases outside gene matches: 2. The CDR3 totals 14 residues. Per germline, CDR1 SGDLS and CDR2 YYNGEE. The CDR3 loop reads CASSLQGAGNTIYF. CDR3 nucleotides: TGTGCCAGCAGCTTACAGGGGGCTGGAAACACCATATATTTT.

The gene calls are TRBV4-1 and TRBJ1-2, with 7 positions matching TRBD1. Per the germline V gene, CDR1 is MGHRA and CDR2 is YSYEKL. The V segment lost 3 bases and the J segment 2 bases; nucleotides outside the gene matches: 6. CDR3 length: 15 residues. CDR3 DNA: TGCGCCAGCAGCCATACCGGACAGGCGAACTATGGCTACACCTTC. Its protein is CASSHTGQANYGYTF.

CDR3 residues: CASSWGQAFQPQHF. The CDR3 region has the DNA TGTGCCAGCAGCTGGGGACAGGCTTTCCAGCCCCAGCATTTT. V gene TRBV7-2 combines with J gene TRBJ1-5; 8 bases fit TRBD1. The CDR3 runs 14 residues. Germline values: CDR1 SGHTA, CDR2 FQGNSA. Trimming at V came to 4 bases and at J to 7 bases, leaving 6 bases not matched to a gene.

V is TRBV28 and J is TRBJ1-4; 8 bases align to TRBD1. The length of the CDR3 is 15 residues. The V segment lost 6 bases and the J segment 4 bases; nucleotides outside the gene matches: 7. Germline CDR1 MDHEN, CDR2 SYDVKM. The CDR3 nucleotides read TGTGCCAGCAGGAGGACAGGGCTACATAATGAAAAACTGTTTTTT. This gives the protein CASRRTGLHNEKLFF.

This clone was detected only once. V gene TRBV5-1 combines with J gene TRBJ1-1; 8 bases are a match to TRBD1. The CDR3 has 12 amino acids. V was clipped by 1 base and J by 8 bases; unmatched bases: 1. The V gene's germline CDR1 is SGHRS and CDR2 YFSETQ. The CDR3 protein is CASSLYRGEAFF. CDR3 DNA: TGCGCCAGCAGCTTGTACAGGGGGGAAGCTTTCTTT.

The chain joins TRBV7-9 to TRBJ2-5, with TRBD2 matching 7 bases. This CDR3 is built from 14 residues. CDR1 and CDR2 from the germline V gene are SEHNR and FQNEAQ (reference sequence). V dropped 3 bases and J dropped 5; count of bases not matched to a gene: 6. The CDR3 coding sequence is TGTGCCAGCAGCTTCTTAGCGGGTGGGGAGACCCAGTACTTC. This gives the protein CASSFLAGGETQYF.

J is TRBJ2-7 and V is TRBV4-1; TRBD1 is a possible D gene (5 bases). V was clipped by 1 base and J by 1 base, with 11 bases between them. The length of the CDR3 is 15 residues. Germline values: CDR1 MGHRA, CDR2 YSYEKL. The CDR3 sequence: CASSQVDIRSYEQYF. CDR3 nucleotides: TGCGCCAGCAGCCAAGTGGACATCCGATCCTACGAGCAGTACTTC.

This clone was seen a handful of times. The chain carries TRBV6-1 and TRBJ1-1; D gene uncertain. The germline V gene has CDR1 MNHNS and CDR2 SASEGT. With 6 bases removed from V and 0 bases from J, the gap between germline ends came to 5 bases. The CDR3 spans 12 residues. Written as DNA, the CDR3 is TGTGCCAGCAGCATTCTGAACACTGAAGCTTTCTTT. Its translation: CASSILNTEAFF.

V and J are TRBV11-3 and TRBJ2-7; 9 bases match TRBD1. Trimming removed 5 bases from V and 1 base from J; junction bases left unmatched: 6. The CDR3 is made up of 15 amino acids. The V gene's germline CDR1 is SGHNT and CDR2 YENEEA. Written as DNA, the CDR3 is TGTGCCAGCAGCCTCGACAGGGGGAGGTCCTACGAGCAGTACTTC. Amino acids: CASSLDRGRSYEQYF.

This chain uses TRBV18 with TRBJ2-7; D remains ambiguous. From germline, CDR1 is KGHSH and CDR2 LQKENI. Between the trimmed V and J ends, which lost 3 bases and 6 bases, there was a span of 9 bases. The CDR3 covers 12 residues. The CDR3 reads CASSPSGSEQYF. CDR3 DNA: TGTGCCAGCTCACCGAGTGGTTCCGAGCAGTACTTC.